The clone carrying this T cell receptor (beta chain) has more than one count but fewer than ten. No antigen is known for it. The entry originates in a study of beta chain features in type 1 diabetes. Study overall: What patients shared with healthy donors was a similar profile of age, gender and cell yields.

TCRB transcripts that were expressed got sequenced, as all of the isolated RNA had been reverse transcribed. The protocol was immunoSEQ multiplex PCR, while the TCRdb copy is restricted to in-frame clones and leaves out a portion. The top ten clones hold roughly 0.04% of a sample with hundreds of thousands of clones, 11% to 15% of them seen once. Whole-study findings and limits: Cells expressing TCR highly could be over-represented by cDNA sequencing. Whatever favoring of shorter templates PCR might show would apply equally to patients and controls. Shortening that was moderate but significant affected the TCRB CDR3s of Type 1 diabetes patients in all four CD4+ subsets.

Blood was drawn once from each donor into heparinised tubes. The draws averaged roughly 120 mL. The sequence was collected from a man younger than 30 with type 1 diabetes. Sequences were obtained from naive CD4+ T cells from blood.

The CDR3 loop is CSDRPGLAGNNEQFF. The DNA of the CDR3 is TGCAGCGACCGCCCGGGACTAGCGGGGAACAATGAGCAGTTCTTC. The chain has TRBV29-1 and TRBJ2-1; TRBD2 matches 13 bases. CDR1 and CDR2 from the germline V gene are SQVTM and ANQGSEA. V dropped 7 bases and J dropped 5; count of bases not matched to a gene: 8. The CDR3 runs to 15 residues.